This T cell receptor beta chain appears in the sequencing data of a study of blood T cell repertoires in COVID-19. As for the study in general: Both acute and convalescent COVID-19 samples were obtained from the United States, Italy and Spain. PBMCs, B-cell-depleted T cells, or T cells provided the cDNA or gDNA that made up the material.

The CDR3 covers 14 residues. Germline V gives CDR1 WNHNN, CDR2 SYGVQD (reference sequence). V was cut by 0 bases and J by 1 base, with 6 bases left in between. Methods used by the authors: Amplification of reference gene primers was used by the study to estimate nucleated cell counts. Libraries were prepared by immunoSEQ multiplex PCR; TCRdb keeps only in-frame clonotypes and omits some of them. The DNA was the basis for D and trimming; V, J and clone size are from that table. The sample records roughly 88,000 clones, around 72% being singletons. Sample: peripheral blood. The clonotype comes from an older woman in a cohort sampled during active or convalescent COVID-19. V and J are TRBV10-1 and TRBJ1-1; tentative D call: TRBD1 (5 bases). This CDR3 reads CASSESQGNTEAFF. CDR3 DNA sequence: TGCGCCAGCAGTGAGTCTCAGGGGAACACTGAAGCTTTCTTT.